The 10 T cell receptor beta chains listed next were all sequenced from one sample in a study of identical twins. TCRdb re-called the 5' RACE reads with MiXCR, one entry per CDR3 protein. The table records 500,000 or so distinct CDR3 sequences, approximately 15% of them present only once. These same data were also listed under a study on yellow fever vaccine responses in identical twins.

The sequenced sample was CD4+ T cells sorted from blood. The receptors stem from a woman between 18 and 29 years old in good health.

The V call is TRBV12-3 or TRBV12-4, the J call TRBJ2-2; maybe TRBD2 (6 bases). Trimming stripped 7 bases from V and 4 bases from J, with 19 bases between. This CDR3 spans 16 amino acids. The CDR3 sequence: CASTPNGLALTGELFF. The CDR3 coding sequence is TGTGCCAGCACCCCAAATGGTCTAGCGCTCACCGGGGAGCTGTTTTTT.

The chain recombines TRBV7-8 with TRBJ2-7, with 7 nucleotides matching TRBD1. There are 18 residues in the CDR3. After removal of 1 base from V and 0 bases from J, the junction contained 12 bases not matched to a gene. The germline CDR1 and CDR2 sequences are SGHVS and FQNEAQ. Here the CDR3 reads CASSLGRQGKYSSYEQYF. CDR3 sequence (DNA): TGTGCCAGCAGCTTAGGTCGACAGGGAAAGTACTCCTCCTACGAGCAGTACTTC.

This clonotype was counted between two and nine times. The rearrangement links TRBV28 to TRBJ1-1, with D unresolved. Trimming cost V 6 bases and J 0 bases, with 11 bases left between them. Germline loops: CDR1 MDHEN, CDR2 SYDVKM. The CDR3 loop spans 14 amino acids. The CDR3 region is CASRLQSMNTEAFF. CDR3 DNA sequence: TGTGCCAGCAGGTTACAGTCTATGAACACTGAAGCTTTCTTT. The variable domain in full, completed from reference TRBV28 and TRBJ1-1, reads DVKVTQSSRYLVKRTGEKVFLECVQDMDHENMFWYRQDPGLGLRLIYFSYDVKMKEKGDIPEGYSVSREKKERFSLILESASTNQTSMYLCASRLQSMNTEAFFGQGTRLTVV.

This clonotype showed up just a few times. The junction departs from the called germline gene at one end, perhaps through a read error. The rearrangement uses TRBV2 and TRBJ2-1; 12 nucleotides line up with TRBD1. This CDR3 spans 15 amino acids. Germline CDR1 reads SNHLY; CDR2 reads FYNNEI. The CDR3 DNA sequence: TGCGCCAGCAGTGAGGGGGACAGGGGGCTAGATGAGCAGTTCTTC. As protein: CASSEGDRGLDEQFF.

The chain has TRBV19 and TRBJ2-6, with a weak D call TRBD1 (5 bases). The V end lost 8 bases, the J end lost 0 bases, and 20 bases lay between the germline ends. The CDR3 runs 18 residues. Germline assignment: CDR1 LNHDA and CDR2 SQIVND (reference sequence). DNA for the CDR3: TGTGCCAGTTCCCCCAACAGTAGGGGAAGCTCTGGGGCCAACGTCCTGACTTTC. Protein product: CASSPNSRGSSGANVLTF.

This chain joins TRBV5-1 and TRBJ2-1, with D perhaps assigned TRBD1 or TRBD2 (6 bases each). Germline V lookup: CDR1 SGHRS, CDR2 YFSETQ. This CDR3 is 16 amino acids long. V lost 0 bases and J 7 bases, leaving 17 bases between the germline ends. The CDR3 protein is CASSLGGAAWRNEQFF. The CDR3 nucleotides read TGCGCCAGCAGCTTGGGGGGGGCGGCCTGGCGGAATGAGCAGTTCTTC.

Notes on this clonotype: The junction and the germline gene differ at one end; a read error may be behind it. This chain links TRBV3-1 with TRBJ2-1; 8 bases map to TRBD1. CDR1 is LGHDT, CDR2 YNNKEL, per germline (reference sequence). The length of the CDR3 is 14 residues. For the CDR3, the DNA is TGTGCCAGCAGCCAAACCGCTACAGGGGGAATTCGAATCTTC. It yields the protein CASSQTATGGIRIF.

The chain recombines TRBV21-1 with TRBJ2-4; the table's TRBD2 call for D was not verified on the DNA. TRBV21-1 is annotated as a pseudogene. The CDR3 is 18 residues long. CDR3 loop: CASSKHIGRDETKNIQYF. In DNA, the CDR3 is TGTGCCAGCAGCAAACATATCGGGCGGGATGAAACCAAAAACATTCAGTACTTC.

There are a few counts of this clonotype. The rearrangement joins TRBV29-1 to TRBJ1-6; D is unclear. This CDR3 contains 14 residues. The V and J ends lost 1 base and 5 bases respectively, with 9 bases between them. Germline V lookup: CDR1 SQVTM, CDR2 ANQGSEA. The CDR3 region is CSVEGDGNNSPLHF. As DNA, the CDR3 is TGCAGCGTTGAAGGTGACGGTAATAATTCACCCCTCCACTTT.

This sequence joins TRBV20-1 and TRBJ2-5; TRBD1 aligns across 10 bases. This CDR3 is built from 17 residues. The J segment lost 5 bases and the V segment lost 4 bases, leaving 16 bases of the junction unmatched. Germline CDR1 and CDR2: DFQATT and SNEGSKA (reference sequence). CDR3 bases: TGCAGTGCTAAAGCTTACCGGGACAGGGGAATCCCGGAGACCCAGTACTTC. Protein sequence: CSAKAYRDRGIPETQYF.